A single sample is the source of the 4 T cell receptor beta chains below, sequenced in a study of blood T cell repertoires in COVID-19. The data were produced by immunoSEQ multiplex PCR, yet TCRdb's version contains in-frame clones alone and is incomplete. The data contain approximately 130,000 clones, around 81% of them singletons. Sequencing was performed on peripheral blood. These receptors were taken from a human donor in a cohort sampled during active COVID-19.

V is TRBV5-1 and J is TRBJ1-6; 12 bases agree with TRBD1. The CDR3 is 15 amino acids. Germline V gene data show CDR1 as SGHRS and CDR2 as YFSETQ. V shed 4 bases, J shed 7 bases, and the junction held 3 bases outside the gene matches. The CDR3 here is CASSRDRGPNSPLHF. DNA of the CDR3: TGCGCCAGCAGCAGGGACAGGGGGCCGAATTCACCCCTCCACTTT.

DNA of the CDR3: TGTGCCAGCAGTTGGACAGGGGGCGACGAGCAGTACTTC. Protein sequence: CASSWTGGDEQYF. V is TRBV28 and J is TRBJ2-7; 11 bases agree with TRBD1. J was trimmed by 5 bases and V by 4 bases; bases with no gene match: 1. Germline CDR1 reads MDHEN; CDR2 reads SYDVKM. The CDR3 extends over 13 amino acids. The full variable domain, completed using reference TRBV28 and TRBJ2-7, is DVKVTQSSRYLVKRTGEKVFLECVQDMDHENMFWYRQDPGLGLRLIYFSYDVKMKEKGDIPEGYSVSREKKERFSLILESASTNQTSMYLCASSWTGGDEQYFGPGTRLTVT.

This clone was observed once. The CDR3 DNA follows: TGTGCCAGCAGCTTTCAGGGGGAGATCGACGAGCAGTACTTC. This translates into CASSFQGEIDEQYF. The chain joins TRBV7-9 to TRBJ2-7; 7 nucleotides line up with TRBD1. Germline V lookup: CDR1 SEHNR, CDR2 FQNEAQ (reference sequence). This CDR3 spans 14 amino acids. Trimming removed 3 bases from V and 5 bases from J; junction bases left unmatched: 7.

The rearrangement uses TRBV2 and TRBJ1-6; weak D call: TRBD1 (6 bases). The V and J ends lost 1 base and 0 bases respectively, with 13 bases between them. The CDR3 spans 18 residues. Per germline, CDR1 SNHLY and CDR2 FYNNEI. The CDR3 nucleotides read TGTGCCAGCAGTGAAGGGGGGGGGCTGAGCTCCTATAATTCACCCCTCCACTTT. Its protein product is CASSEGGGLSSYNSPLHF.